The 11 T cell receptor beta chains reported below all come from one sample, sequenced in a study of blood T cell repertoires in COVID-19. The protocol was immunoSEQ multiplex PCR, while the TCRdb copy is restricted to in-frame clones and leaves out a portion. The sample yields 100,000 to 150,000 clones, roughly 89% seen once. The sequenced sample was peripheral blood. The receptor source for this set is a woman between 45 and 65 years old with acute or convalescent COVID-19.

The chain's CDR3 is CASSLTGNEQFF. The DNA of the CDR3 is TGTGCCAGCAGTTTGACGGGCAATGAGCAGTTCTTC. The V and J genes are TRBV27 and TRBJ2-1; D gene uncertain. V lost 3 bases and J lost 6, with 6 bases in between. The germline V gene has CDR1 MNHEY and CDR2 SMNVEV (reference sequence). The CDR3 is 12 residues long.

The CDR3 coding sequence is TGTGCCAGCAGCTTAAGCAGTACCGGGGAGCTGTTTTTT. Its translation is CASSLSSTGELFF. This chain uses TRBV7-3 with TRBJ2-2; the D is unclear. In germline, CDR1 is SGHTA, CDR2 FQGTGA. CDR3 length: 13 residues. V shed 1 base and J shed 5 bases, with 5 bases lying between them.

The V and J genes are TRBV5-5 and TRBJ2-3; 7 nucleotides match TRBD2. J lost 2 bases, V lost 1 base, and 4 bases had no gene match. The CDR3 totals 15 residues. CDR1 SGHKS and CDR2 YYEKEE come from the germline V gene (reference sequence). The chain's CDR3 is CASSLRGLPTDTQYF. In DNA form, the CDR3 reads TGTGCCAGCAGCTTGAGGGGACTACCCACAGATACGCAGTATTTT.

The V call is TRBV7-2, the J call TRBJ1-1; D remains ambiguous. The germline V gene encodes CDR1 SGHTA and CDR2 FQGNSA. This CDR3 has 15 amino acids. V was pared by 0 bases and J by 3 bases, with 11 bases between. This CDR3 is CASSLAIGGYTEAFF. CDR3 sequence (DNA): TGTGCCAGCAGCTTAGCGATCGGAGGGTACACTGAAGCTTTCTTT.

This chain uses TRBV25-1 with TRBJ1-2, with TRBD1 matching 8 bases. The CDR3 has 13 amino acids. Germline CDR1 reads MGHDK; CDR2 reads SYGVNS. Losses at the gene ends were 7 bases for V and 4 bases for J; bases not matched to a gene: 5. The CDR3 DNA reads TGTGCCAGCAACAGGGACAGGATCTATGGCTACACCTTC. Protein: CASNRDRIYGYTF.

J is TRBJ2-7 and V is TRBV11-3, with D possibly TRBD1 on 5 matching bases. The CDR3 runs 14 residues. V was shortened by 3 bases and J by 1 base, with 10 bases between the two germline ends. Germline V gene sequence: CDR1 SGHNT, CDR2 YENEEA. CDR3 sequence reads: CASSFGQGSYEQYF. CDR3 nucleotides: TGTGCCAGCAGCTTCGGGCAGGGATCCTACGAGCAGTACTTC.

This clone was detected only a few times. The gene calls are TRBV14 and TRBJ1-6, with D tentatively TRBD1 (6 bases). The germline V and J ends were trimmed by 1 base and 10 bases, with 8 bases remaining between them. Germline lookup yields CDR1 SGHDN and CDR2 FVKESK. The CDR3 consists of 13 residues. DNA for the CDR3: TGTGCCAGCAGCCAAGCAGGGGACTCACCCCTCCACTTT. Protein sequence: CASSQAGDSPLHF.

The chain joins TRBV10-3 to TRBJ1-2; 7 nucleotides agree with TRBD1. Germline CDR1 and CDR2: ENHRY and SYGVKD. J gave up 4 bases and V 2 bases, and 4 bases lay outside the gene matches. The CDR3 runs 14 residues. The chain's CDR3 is CAISEDRVGYGYTF. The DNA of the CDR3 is TGTGCCATCAGTGAGGACAGGGTTGGCTATGGCTACACCTTC.

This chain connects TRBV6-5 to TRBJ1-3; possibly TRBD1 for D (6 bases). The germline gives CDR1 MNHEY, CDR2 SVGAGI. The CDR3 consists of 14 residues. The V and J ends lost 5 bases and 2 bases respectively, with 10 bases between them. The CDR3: CASSLQGPGNTIYF. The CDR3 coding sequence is TGTGCCAGCAGTCTACAGGGTCCTGGAAACACCATATATTTT.

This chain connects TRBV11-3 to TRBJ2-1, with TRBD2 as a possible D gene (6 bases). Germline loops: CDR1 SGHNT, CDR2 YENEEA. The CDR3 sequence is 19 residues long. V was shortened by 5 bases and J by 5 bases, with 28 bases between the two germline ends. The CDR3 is CASSPIGTHTPPNDNEQFF. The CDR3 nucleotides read TGTGCCAGCAGCCCAATCGGGACTCATACCCCTCCCAATGACAATGAGCAGTTCTTC.

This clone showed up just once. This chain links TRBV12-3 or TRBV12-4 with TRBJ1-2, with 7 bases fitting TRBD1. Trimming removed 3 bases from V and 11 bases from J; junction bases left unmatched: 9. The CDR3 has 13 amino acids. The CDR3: CASSFPNKQGYTF. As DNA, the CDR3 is TGTGCCAGCAGTTTCCCAAATAAACAGGGGTACACCTTC.